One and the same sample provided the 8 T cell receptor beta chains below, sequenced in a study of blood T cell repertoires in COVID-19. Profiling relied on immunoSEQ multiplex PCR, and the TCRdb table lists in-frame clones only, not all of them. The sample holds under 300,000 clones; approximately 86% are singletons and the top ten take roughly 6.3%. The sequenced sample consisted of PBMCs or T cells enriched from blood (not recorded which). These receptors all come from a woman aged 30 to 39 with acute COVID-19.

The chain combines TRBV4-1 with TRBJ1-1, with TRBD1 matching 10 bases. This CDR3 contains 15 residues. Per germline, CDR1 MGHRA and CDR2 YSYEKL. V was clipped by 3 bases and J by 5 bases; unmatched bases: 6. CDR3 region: CASSHPDRGKTEAFF. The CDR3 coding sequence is TGCGCCAGCAGCCACCCGGACAGGGGGAAAACTGAAGCTTTCTTT.

CDR3 nucleotide sequence: TGTGCCAGCAGCCCAAAAGCTAGCGGGGTCCGGCAGCAGTACTTC. The encoded protein is CASSPKASGVRQQYF. The gene calls are TRBV11-3 and TRBJ2-7; 9 bases map to TRBD2. From germline, CDR1 is SGHNT and CDR2 YENEEA. The CDR3 spans 15 residues. Losses at the gene ends were 5 bases for V and 8 bases for J; bases not matched to a gene: 13.

CDR3 region: CASSLDRANYGYTF. DNA for the CDR3: TGTGCCAGCAGTTTGGACAGGGCAAACTATGGCTACACCTTC. J is TRBJ1-2 and V is TRBV7-9; 8 nucleotides agree with TRBD1. The CDR3 runs 14 residues. The V gene end was trimmed by 6 bases and the J gene end by 2 bases; junction bases not matched to a gene: 5. Per the germline V gene, CDR1 is SEHNR and CDR2 is FQNEAQ (reference sequence). Filled out from reference TRBV7-9 and TRBJ1-2, the complete variable domain reads DTGVSQNPRHKITKRGQNVTFRCDPISEHNRLYWYRQTLGQGPEFLTYFQNEAQLEKSRLLSDRFSAERPKGSFSTLEIQRTEQGDSAMYLCASSLDRANYGYTFGSGTRLTVV.

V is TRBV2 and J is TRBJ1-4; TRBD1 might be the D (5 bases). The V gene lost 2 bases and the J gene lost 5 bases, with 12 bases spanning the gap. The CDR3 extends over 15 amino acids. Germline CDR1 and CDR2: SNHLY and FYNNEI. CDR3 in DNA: TGTGCCAGCAGTGAAATTGGGGGGAGGAATGAAAAACTGTTTTTT. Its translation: CASSEIGGRNEKLFF.

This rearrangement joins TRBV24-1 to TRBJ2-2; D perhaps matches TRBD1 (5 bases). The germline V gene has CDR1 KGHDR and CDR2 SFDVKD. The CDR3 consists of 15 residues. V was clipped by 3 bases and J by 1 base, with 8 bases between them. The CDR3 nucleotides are TGTGCCACCAGTGATCCCGGACAGAACACCGGGGAGCTGTTTTTT. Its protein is CATSDPGQNTGELFF.

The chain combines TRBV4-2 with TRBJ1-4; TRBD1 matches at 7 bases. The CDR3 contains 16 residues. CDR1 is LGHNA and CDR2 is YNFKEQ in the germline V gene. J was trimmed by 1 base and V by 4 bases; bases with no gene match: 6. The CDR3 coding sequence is TGTGCCAGCAGCCTCGGGACAGTCGGAACTAATGAAAAACTGTTTTTT. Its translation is CASSLGTVGTNEKLFF.

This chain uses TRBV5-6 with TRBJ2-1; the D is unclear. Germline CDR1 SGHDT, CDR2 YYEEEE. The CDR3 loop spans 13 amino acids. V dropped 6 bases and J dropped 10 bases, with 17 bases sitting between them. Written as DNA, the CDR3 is TGTGCCAGCAACATCCTAGTGCACGCAGAGCAGTTCTTC. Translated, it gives CASNILVHAEQFF.

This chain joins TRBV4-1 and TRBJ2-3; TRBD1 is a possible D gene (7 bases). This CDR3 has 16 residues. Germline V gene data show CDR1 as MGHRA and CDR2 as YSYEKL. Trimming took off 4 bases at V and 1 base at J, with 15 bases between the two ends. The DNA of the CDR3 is TGCGCCAGCAGCCGCACGGGGGACAGCCGCACAGATACGCAGTATTTT. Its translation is CASSRTGDSRTDTQYF.